The clone carrying this T cell receptor (beta chain) was counted a few times. The target antigen is unknown. CDR1 and CDR2 (germline): ENHRY, SYGVKD. This CDR3 is built from 14 residues. V lost 7 bases, J lost 0 bases, and 7 bases lay in between. The data are from a study of radiation and T cells in renal cell carcinoma. General study results and limits: Top tumor clonotypes rose in blood 2 weeks post-radiation, then contracted. Baseline intratumoral clonotype presence is unknown without pretreatment biopsies.

Time point meaning: baseline pretreatment blood. The treatment: 15 Gy SBRT to primary tumor, nephrectomy 4 weeks later. After SBRT, blood was collected at 2 and 4 weeks, plus baseline. Clones were read by immunoSEQ multiplex PCR, and TCRdb kept only the in-frame ones, dropping some. The data show about 91,000 clones, approximately 83% seen once. This material consisted of blood, taken from a patient whose treatment included radiotherapy and nephrectomy. The V gene is TRBV10-3, the J gene TRBJ2-6; D assignment may be TRBD1 or TRBD2 (5 bases each). The TCR originated in a man between 60 and 70 years old with renal cell carcinoma. CDR3 region: CAIKGTSGANVLTF. The CDR3 DNA reads as TGTGCCATCAAAGGGACCTCTGGGGCCAACGTCCTGACTTTC.